The clone carrying this T cell receptor (beta chain) occurred a few times. Its specificity is not known. From germline, CDR1 is SGHRS and CDR2 YFSETQ. The CDR3 is 15 residues long. V dropped 2 bases and J dropped 5 bases, with 16 bases sitting between them. Conversion of TCR transcripts into cDNA relied on 5'RACE template switching, which added a universal primer site and UMIs. MiXCR, run by TCRdb on the 5' RACE reads, gives a single entry per CDR3 protein. Here the sample spans about 400,000 distinct CDR3 sequences, 6.2% being singletons. This sample is drawn from a study of T cells after yellow fever vaccination. Study-wide results and limits: Peak timing came faster in the weaker secondary response, day 5 versus 15. The bulk population could contribute abundant contaminating clonotypes to FACS-sorted repertoires. Only a minor proportion of clonotypes was detected across both CD4 and CD8 compartments.

The source is a man aged 30 to 39 who received the YFV17D yellow fever vaccine. The rearrangement uses TRBV5-1 and TRBJ1-1; weak D call: TRBD1 (6 bases). The sample was PBMCs, taken 5 days after the yellow fever booster vaccination. The chain's CDR3 is CASSFGQGIRTEAFF. CDR3 nucleotide sequence: TGCGCCAGCAGCTTTGGGCAGGGGATTCGGACTGAAGCTTTCTTT.